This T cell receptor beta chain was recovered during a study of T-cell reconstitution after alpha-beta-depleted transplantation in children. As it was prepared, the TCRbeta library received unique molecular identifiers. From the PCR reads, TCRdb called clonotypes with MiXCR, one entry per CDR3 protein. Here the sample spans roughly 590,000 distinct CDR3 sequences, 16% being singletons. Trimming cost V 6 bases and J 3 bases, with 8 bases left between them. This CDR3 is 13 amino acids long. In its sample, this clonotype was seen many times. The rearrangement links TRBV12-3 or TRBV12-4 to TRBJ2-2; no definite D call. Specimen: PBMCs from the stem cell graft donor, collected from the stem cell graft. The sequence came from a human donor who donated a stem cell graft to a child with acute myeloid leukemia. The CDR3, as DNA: TGTGCCAGCAGAATGAGGCACACCGGGGAGCTGTTTTTT. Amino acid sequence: CASRMRHTGELFF.